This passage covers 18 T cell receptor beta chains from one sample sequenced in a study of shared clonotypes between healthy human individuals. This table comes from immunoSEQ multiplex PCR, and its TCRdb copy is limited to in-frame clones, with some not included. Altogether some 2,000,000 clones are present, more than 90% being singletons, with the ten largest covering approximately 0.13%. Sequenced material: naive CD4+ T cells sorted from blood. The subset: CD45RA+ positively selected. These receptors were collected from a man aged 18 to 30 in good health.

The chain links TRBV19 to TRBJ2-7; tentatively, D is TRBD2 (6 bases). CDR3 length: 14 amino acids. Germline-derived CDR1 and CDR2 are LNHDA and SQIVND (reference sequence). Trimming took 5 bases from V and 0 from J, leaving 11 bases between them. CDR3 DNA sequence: TGTGCCAGTAGTTGGGGACTGAGCTCCTACGAGCAGTACTTC. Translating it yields CASSWGLSSYEQYF.

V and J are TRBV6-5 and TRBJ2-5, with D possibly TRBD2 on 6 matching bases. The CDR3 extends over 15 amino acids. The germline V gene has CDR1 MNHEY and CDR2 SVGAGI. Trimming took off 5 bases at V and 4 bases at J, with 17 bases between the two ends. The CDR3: CASSPWVAEVETQYF. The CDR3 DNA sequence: TGTGCCAGCAGTCCCTGGGTAGCGGAGGTAGAGACCCAGTACTTC.

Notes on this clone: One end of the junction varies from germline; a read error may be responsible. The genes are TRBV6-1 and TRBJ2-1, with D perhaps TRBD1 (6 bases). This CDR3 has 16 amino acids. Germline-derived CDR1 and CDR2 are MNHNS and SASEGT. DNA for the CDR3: TGTGCCAGCAGTGAAGTCAGACAGGACCCCTATAATGAGCAGTTCTTC. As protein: CASSEVRQDPYNEQFF.

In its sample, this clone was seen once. CDR3 sequence (DNA): TGTGCCAGCAACGCTTGGGACTACAATGAGCAGTTCTTC. Translation: CASNAWDYNEQFF. This chain connects TRBV2 to TRBJ2-1; D is undetermined. The CDR3 sequence is 13 residues long. Trimming shortened V by 7 bases and J by 3 bases, and 10 bases separated the two germline ends. Germline CDR1 reads SNHLY; CDR2 reads FYNNEI.

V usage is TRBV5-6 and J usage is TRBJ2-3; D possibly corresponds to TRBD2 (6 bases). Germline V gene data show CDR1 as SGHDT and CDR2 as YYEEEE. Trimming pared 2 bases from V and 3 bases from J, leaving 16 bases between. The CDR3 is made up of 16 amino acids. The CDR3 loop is CASSFGGTLATDTQYF. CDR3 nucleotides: TGTGCCAGCAGCTTTGGGGGGACCTTGGCAACAGATACGCAGTATTTT.

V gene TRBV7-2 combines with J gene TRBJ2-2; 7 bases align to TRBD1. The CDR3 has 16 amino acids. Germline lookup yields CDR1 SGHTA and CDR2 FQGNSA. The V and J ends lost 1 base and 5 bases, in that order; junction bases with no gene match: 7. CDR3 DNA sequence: TGTGCCAGCAGCTTAGGGACAGGAGGTCTGACCGGGGAGCTGTTTTTT. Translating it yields CASSLGTGGLTGELFF.

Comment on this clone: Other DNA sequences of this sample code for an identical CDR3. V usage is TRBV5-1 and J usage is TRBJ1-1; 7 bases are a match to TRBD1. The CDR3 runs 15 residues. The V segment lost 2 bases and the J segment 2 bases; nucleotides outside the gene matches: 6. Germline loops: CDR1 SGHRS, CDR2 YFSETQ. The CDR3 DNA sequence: TGCGCCAGCAGCTTAGCCGGGACAGCTAACACTGAAGCTTTCTTT. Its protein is CASSLAGTANTEAFF.

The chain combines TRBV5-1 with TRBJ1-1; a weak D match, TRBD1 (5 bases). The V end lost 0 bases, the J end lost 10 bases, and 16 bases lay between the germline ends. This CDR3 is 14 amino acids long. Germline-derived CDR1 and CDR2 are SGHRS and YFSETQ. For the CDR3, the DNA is TGCGCCAGCAGCTTGGAGGGCGCAGGGAGCTTAGCTTTCTTT. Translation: CASSLEGAGSLAFF.

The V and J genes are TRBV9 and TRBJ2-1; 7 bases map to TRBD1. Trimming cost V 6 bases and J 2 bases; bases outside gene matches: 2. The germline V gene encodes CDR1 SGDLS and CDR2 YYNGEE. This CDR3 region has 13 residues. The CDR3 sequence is CASTDRAYNEQFF. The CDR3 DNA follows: TGTGCCAGCACCGACAGGGCCTACAATGAGCAGTTCTTC.

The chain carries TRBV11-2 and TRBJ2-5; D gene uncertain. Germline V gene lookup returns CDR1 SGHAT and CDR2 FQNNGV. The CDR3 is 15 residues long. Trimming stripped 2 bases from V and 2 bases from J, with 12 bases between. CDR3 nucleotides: TGTGCCAGCAGCTTAATATGGGCAGGACAAGAGACCCAGTACTTC. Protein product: CASSLIWAGQETQYF.

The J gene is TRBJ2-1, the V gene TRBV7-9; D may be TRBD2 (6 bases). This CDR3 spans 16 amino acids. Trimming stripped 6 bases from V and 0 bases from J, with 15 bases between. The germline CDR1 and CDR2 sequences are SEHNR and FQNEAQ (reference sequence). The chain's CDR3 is CASSRSGRSSYNEQFF. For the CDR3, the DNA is TGTGCCAGCAGTCGTAGCGGAAGGAGCTCCTACAATGAGCAGTTCTTC.

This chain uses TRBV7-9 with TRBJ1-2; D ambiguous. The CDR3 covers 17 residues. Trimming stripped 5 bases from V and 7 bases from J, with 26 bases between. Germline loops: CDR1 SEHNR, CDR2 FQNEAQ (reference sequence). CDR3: CASSPKTDWLGSSGYTF. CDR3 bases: TGTGCCAGCAGCCCAAAAACGGACTGGCTTGGATCCTCTGGCTACACCTTC.

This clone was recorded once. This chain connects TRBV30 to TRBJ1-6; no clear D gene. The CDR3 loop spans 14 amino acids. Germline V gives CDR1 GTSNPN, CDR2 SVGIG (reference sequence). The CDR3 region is CALDWESRNSPLHF. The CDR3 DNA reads TGTGCACTGGATTGGGAGTCAAGGAATTCACCCCTCCACTTT.

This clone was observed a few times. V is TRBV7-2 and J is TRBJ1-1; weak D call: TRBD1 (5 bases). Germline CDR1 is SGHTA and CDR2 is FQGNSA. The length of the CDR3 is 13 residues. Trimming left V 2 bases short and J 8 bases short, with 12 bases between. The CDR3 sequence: CASSLSRDGEAFF. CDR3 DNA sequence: TGTGCCAGCAGCTTATCCAGGGATGGAGAAGCTTTCTTT.

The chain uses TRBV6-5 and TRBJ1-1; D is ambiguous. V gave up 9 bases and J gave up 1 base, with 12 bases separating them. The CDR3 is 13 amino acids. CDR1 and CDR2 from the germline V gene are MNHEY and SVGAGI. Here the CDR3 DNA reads TGTGCCAGTGAGAGAACGGCGAACACTGAAGCTTTCTTT. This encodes CASERTANTEAFF.

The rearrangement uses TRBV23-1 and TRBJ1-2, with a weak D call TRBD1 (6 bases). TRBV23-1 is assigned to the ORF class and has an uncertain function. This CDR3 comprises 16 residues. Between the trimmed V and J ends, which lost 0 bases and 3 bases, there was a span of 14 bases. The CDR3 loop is CASSQSEGGIDYGYTF. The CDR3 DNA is TGCGCCAGCAGTCAATCAGAGGGGGGCATTGACTATGGCTACACCTTC.

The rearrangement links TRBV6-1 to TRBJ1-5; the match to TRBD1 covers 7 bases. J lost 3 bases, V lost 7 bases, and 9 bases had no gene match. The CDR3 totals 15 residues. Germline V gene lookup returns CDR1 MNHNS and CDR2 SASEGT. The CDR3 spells CASTPTGAVNQPQHF. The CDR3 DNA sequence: TGTGCCAGCACCCCAACAGGGGCCGTCAATCAGCCCCAGCATTTT.

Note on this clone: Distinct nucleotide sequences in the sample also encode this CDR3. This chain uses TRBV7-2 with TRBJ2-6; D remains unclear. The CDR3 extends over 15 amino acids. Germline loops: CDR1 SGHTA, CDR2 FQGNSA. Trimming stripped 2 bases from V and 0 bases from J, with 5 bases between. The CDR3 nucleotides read TGTGCCAGCAGCTTACTAACCTCTGGGGCCAACGTCCTGACTTTC. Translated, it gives CASSLLTSGANVLTF.